This T cell receptor (gamma chain) was identified during a study of intestinal T cells in coeliac disease (TCRdb year 2020). In terms of the full investigation: Coeliac patients were found to be much younger than controls, with mean ages of roughly 16.0 versus 55 years recorded in the TRG cohort. Duodenal biopsies from about 36 coeliac disease patients and 21 non-coeliac controls made up a second, larger TCR-gamma (TRG) cohort. Duodenal biopsies from some 10 coeliac disease patients and some 10 non-coeliac controls were included in the TCR-delta (TRD) cohort.

The paper's findings and limits, for the study overall: Repeated CDR3 amino acid sequences could not be distinguished from PCR duplicates in the analysis. TRD kmer-based clustering correctly classified all 22 biopsies in training, with a reported leave-one-out accuracy of 80% to 95%. Clustering based on TRG put most of the roughly 54 biopsies (approximately 94%) in the right class, and the reported leave-one-out accuracy was approximately 87%. A significant age difference was observed between coeliac and control groups, although significant classification was not yielded by an age-split analysis. FFPE-derived DNA was found to be relatively degraded, and loss of a proportion of TCR sequences in each sample was likely caused by this degradation.

The method behind the library was multiplex PCR. These reads were obtained on an Ion Torrent PGM. TRG repertoires were amplified from 200 ng of biopsy DNA with the LymphoTrack kit, in which Illumina adapters are carried by the primers. After purification with AMPure XP beads and quantification on a 2100 Bioanalyzer, the TRG amplicons were pooled in equimolar amounts. Sequencing of TRG libraries was performed on an Ion PGM instrument. On the study's bioinformatics: Reads in which more than 10% of nucleotides fell below the per-patient third-quartile quality score were removed with FastX. IMGT/HighV-QUEST was used to align the reads, assigning V, D and J genes, identifying CDR3 regions and assessing functionality. After the sequences were translated into amino acids, every sequence predicted to be non-functional was thrown out. The CDR3s were broken into kmers both with and without positional annotation, PCA was run on the kmer frequencies, and the samples were clustered using every one of the 1023 combinations of PCs 1-10. Classification was validated by leave-one-out cross-validation, re-optimising parameters on the remaining samples each time. Shannon diversity was calculated using the vegan R package from repeated random subsamples equal to the lowest read count. TCRdb called clones from the public reads with CATT, and repeated DNA sequences were later combined into one row. These V and J calls derive from TCRdb rather than the authors' analysis. The sample yields more than 900 gamma-chain clones; 48% were counted once. Around 10% of the sample is taken by the ten largest.

For each case, genomic DNA was isolated from ten 5-um FFPE scrolls with the QIAamp DNA FFPE tissue kit. Fully anonymised formalin-fixed paraffin-embedded duodenal biopsies surplus to diagnostic needs were used to test TCR repertoire-based classification of coeliac disease. In this sample, this clone turned up a few times. It lacks a known antigen. No qualities accompany the bases; no much larger clone lies one base away. The sequenced material came from a duodenal biopsy. This receptor was identified in a human donor with celiac disease.

CDR3 protein: CATWDRLTIKKLF. Here is the DNA: TGTGCCACCTGGGACAGGCTAACTATAAAGAAACTCTTT. This chain is built from TRGV5 and TRGJ1 or TRGJ2. From the cysteine through the phenylalanine, the CDR3 covers 13 amino acids. Only the CDR3 DNA stays, 39 bases, in frame from base 1. Here V drops 0 bases and J drops 10 bases, and the junction holds 9 bases not matched to any gene. CDR1 and CDR2 (VINAFY, YDVSNSKD) derive from the germline V gene.